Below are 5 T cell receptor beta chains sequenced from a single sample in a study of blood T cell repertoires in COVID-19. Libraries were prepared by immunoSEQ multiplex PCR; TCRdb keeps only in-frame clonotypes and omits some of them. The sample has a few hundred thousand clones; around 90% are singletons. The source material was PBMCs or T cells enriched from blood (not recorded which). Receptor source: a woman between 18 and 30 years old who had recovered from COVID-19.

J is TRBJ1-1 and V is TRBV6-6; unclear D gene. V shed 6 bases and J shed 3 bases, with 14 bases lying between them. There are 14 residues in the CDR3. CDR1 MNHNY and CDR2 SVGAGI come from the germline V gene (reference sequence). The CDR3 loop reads CASSDPGSYTEAFF. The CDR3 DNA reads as TGTGCCAGCAGCGACCCGGGATCCTACACTGAAGCTTTCTTT.

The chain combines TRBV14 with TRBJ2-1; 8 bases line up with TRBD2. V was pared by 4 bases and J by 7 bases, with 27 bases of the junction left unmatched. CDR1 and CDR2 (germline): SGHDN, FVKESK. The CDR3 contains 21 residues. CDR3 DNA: TGTGCCAGCAGCCCCAAAGTCGGGGGACTAGACTTGAAAGGGGCTTGGAATGAGCAGTTCTTC. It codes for CASSPKVGGLDLKGAWNEQFF.

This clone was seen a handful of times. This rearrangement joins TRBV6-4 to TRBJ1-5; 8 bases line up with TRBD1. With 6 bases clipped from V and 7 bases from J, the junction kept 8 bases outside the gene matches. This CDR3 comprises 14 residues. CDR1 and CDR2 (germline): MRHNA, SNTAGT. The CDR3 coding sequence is TGTGCCAGCAGCCTGACAGGGGAAGGCCAGCCCCAGCATTTT. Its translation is CASSLTGEGQPQHF.

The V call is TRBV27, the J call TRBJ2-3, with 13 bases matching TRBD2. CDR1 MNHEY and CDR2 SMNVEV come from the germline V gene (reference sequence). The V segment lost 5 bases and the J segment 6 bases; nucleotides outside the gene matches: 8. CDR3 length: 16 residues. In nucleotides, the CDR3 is TGTGCCAGCAGTAAACTAGCGGGGGGGCCAAAGGATACGCAGTATTTT. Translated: CASSKLAGGPKDTQYF.

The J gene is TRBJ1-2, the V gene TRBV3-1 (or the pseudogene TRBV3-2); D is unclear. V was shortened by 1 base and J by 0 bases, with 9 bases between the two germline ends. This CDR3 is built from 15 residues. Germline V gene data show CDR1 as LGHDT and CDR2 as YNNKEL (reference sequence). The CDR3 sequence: CASSQVTVANYGYTF. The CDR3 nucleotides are TGTGCCAGCAGCCAAGTCACCGTAGCTAACTATGGCTACACCTTC.